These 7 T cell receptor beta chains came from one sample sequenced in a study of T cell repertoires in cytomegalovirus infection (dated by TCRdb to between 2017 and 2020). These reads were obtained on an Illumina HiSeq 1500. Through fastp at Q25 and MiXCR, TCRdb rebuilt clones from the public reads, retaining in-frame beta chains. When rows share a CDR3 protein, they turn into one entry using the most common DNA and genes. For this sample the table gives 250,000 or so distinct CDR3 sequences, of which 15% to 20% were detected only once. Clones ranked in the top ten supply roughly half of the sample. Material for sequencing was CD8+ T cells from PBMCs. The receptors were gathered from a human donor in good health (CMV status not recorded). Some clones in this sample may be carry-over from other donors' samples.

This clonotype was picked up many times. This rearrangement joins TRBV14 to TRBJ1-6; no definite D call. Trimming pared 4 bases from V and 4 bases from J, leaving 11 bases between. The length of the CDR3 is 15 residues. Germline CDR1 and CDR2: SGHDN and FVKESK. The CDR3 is CASSPHGIYNSPLHF. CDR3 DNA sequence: TGTGCCAGCAGCCCCCATGGGATTTATAATTCACCCCTCCACTTT.

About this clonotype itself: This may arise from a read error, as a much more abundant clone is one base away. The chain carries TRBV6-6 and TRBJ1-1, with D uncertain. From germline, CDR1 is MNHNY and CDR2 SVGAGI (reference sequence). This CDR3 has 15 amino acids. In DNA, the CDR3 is TGTGGCAGCAGTTACGATGATTATGTGGACACTGAAGCTTTCTTT. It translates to CGSSYDDYVDTEAFF.

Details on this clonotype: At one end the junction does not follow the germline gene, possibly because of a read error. The CDR3 loop is CASSSFNEQFF. The DNA for the CDR3 is TGTGCCAGCAGTTCCTTCAATGAGCAGTTCTTC. The chain employs TRBV27 and TRBJ2-1; D is uncertain. This CDR3 is built from 11 residues. CDR1 is MNHEY and CDR2 is SMNVEV in the germline V gene (reference sequence).

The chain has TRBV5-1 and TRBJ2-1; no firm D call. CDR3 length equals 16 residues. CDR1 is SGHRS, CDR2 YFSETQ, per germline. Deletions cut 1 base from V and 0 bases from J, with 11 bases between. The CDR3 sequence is CASSLRLANSYNEQFF. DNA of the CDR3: TGCGCCAGCAGCTTGCGGTTGGCTAACTCCTACAATGAGCAGTTCTTC. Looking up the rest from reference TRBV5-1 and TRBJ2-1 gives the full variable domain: KAGVTQTPRYLIKTRGQQVTLSCSPISGHRSVSWYQQTPGQGLQFLFEYFSETQRNKGNFPGRFSGRQFSNSRSEMNVSTLELGDSALYLCASSLRLANSYNEQFFGPGTRLTVL.

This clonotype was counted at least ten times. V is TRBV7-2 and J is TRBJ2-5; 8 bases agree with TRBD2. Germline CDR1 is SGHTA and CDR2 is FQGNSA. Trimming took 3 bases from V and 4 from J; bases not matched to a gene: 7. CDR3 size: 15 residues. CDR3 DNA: TGTGCCAGCAGCTTGTTCGGCGGGGGGCCAGAGACCCAGTACTTC. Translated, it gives CASSLFGGGPETQYF.

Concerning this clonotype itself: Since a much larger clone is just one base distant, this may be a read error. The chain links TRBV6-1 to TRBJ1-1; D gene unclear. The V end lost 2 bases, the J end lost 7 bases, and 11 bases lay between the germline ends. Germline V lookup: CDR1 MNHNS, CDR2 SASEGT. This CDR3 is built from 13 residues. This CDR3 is CASSERWYIEAFF. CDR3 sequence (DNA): TGTGCCAGCAGTGAAAGGTGGTACATTGAAGCTTTCTTT.

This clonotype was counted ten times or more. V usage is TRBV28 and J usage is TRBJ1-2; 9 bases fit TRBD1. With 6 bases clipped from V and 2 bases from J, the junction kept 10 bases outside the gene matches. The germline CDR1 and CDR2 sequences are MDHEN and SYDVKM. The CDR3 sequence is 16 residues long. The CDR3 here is CASSPPGQGLNYGYTF. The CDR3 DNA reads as TGTGCCAGCAGCCCGCCCGGACAGGGGTTAAACTATGGCTACACCTTC.